The present T cell receptor beta chain was sequenced within a study of blood T cells in healthy people across ages (dated by TCRdb to the mid-2010s). About the study as a whole: In model experiments, roughly one uniquely barcoded TCR beta cDNA molecule per two T cells was captured by template switching. Using the same blood draw, the study looked at two additional independent replicas of 1 million unique cDNA reads for two donors, one aged 18 to 30 and the other aged 80 or older. To avoid experimental bias, donors of different ages were distributed randomly across sequencing lanes. The study measured age-related changes in TCR beta repertoire diversity using deep sequencing normalized with unique cDNA molecular identifiers. Donors were grouped into four age groups: young (average roughly 15 years), middle-aged (around 39), aged (around 66) and long-lived (around 80). Here is what the overall study found, with its caveats: Observed TCR beta diversity correlated strongly with the percentage of naive T cells measured by flow cytometry. Because donor CMV infection status was unknown, age-related changes in expanded clonotypes were potentially confounded. Because profiling used bulk unsorted PBMCs, naive and antigen-experienced compartments could not be compared conclusively. Total diversity estimates from one million sequenced T cells were considered lower bounds and underestimates. Compared with the aged group, more naive CD4+ T cells, fewer expanded clones and increased TCR diversity were shown by the long-lived group, suggesting age selection. As age increased, observed TCR beta diversity per million T cells dropped in a roughly linear way, and a significant reduction was already evident by age about 36.

Turning to this clonotype: The target of this receptor is not known. No base quality information exists; no much larger clone differs at one position.

Library generation was performed with 5' RACE. The sample was run on an Illumina HiSeq 2500. A second roughly 7 to 12 cycle PCR used a sample-barcoded 5' primer and a J-beta primer mix. Each TCR beta cDNA molecule received a unique molecular identifier from a template-switch 5' adaptor carrying 12 random nucleotides. Each sample yielded at least 3 million CDR3-containing paired-end reads. The Mint cDNA synthesis kit, primed by a TRBC-specific oligonucleotide, was used to synthesize first-strand cDNA from all RNA. Following uracil-DNA glycosylase treatment, all cDNA underwent a first 18-cycle PCR with the universal primers M1SS and BC2_uni_R. In the source study's methods: For normalization, 1 million high-quality reads were randomly selected from each sample, with every read carrying a distinct molecular identifier. Instead of being binned into consensus sequences, reads with shared molecular identifiers were discarded. MiTCR, set to a Q25 quality threshold and the strictest error-elimination algorithm, was used for CDR3 identification, clonotype clustering and error correction. A nonparametric unseen species model with Euler transformation was used to estimate lower-bound total TCR beta diversity. Using fastp at Q25 and MiXCR, TCRdb reprocessed the public reads and kept productive beta chains. Every CDR3 protein is listed once, alongside the most common genes and DNA of its rows. TCRdb's processing, not the study's, gives the V and J calls here. For this sample there are about 970,000 distinct CDR3 sequences; roughly 51% appear just once. Roughly 23% of the sample belongs to the ten largest clones.

The roughly 37 donors, aged about 6 to 95 years, were systemically healthy Caucasian individuals from Russia. Ten milliliters of peripheral blood were collected from each donor into EDTA-treated Vacutainer tubes. Ficoll-Paque density-gradient centrifugation was used to isolate PBMCs, with at least 7 million per sample. Total RNA was extracted from PBMCs with Trizol reagent, with at least 6 micrograms obtained per sample. For every donor, an aliquot of PBMCs went through flow cytometry to measure the percentages of naive CD45RAhigh/CD27high T cells. The CDR3 spans 14 residues, from the cysteine through the phenylalanine. The DNA shown is the 42-base CDR3, in frame from base 1. Based on the germline V gene (reference sequence), the CDR1 and CDR2 sequences are LGHDT and YNNKEL. Ends trimmed: V by 4 bases, J by 3 bases; bases unmatched to a gene: 3.

Material: blood. The sequence is built from TRBV3-1 and TRBJ2-3, with 8 bases in between that match TRBD2. The sequence came from a woman aged 55-75 years in good health. This receptor carries the CDR3 CASSPSSGTDTQYF. The sequenced DNA is TGTGCCAGCAGCCCCTCTAGCGGGACAGATACGCAGTATTTT.